This entry is about one T cell receptor beta chain. What it binds is not known. These data are taken from a study of T cell responses to AZD1222 COVID-19 vaccine. Study-level information: The analysis combined second doses at about 4 or about 12 weeks. Regarding the study as a whole: Samples come after the peak T cell response, not at day 14. Mapped onto spike, vaccine-associated CD4 TCRs spanned it and were dominant at 160-218 and 743-854.

Only in-frame clones appear in the TCRdb table, and some are missing; sequencing was by immunoSEQ multiplex PCR. This sample has over 130,000 clones; approximately 94% occur once, and the top ten carry approximately 5%. Trimming took off 2 bases at V and 8 bases at J, with 24 bases between the two ends. In germline, CDR1 is WSHSY, CDR2 SAAADI. The CDR3 runs 17 residues. The TCR originated in an adult in good health. This specimen consisted of peripheral blood, obtained on day 0 of AZD1222 vaccination. The chain carries TRBV10-2 and TRBJ1-2; D might be TRBD1 (6 bases). CDR3 sequence: CASSEPAAGRGYYGYTF. DNA of the CDR3: TGCGCCAGCAGTGAGCCAGCGGCTGGCAGGGGTTATTACGGCTACACCTTC.